Below, one T cell receptor (beta chain) is given with its context. This clone was observed a single time. Its antigen is not yet known. Base qualities are not recorded, but no much larger clone differs from it by a single base. This record comes from a study of cytomegalovirus exposure and HLA in healthy donors (dated by TCRdb to about 2017). Background for the entire study: In an earlier analysis of approximately 640 of the donors, around 300 Gb of sequence data and 90 million to 120 million unique TCR beta sequences from some 170 million T cells were reported. An earlier analysis of nearly 600 of the donors applied high-throughput TCR beta sequencing to assess whether each TCR beta V gene segment acted as functional or pseudogenic. All discovery cohort repertoires had been generated on a single sequencing platform. To study patterns of TCR occurrence, a later analysis re-analyzed previously published TCR beta repertoires from 700 or so donors and added high-resolution HLA genotyping. Of the 300 to 400 genotyped donors, roughly 80% fell in the genetic ancestry cluster associated with self-reported Caucasian donors. The study used immunosequencing to profile the T cell repertoires of 600 to 850 subjects and linked those repertoires to cytomegalovirus serostatus. Typing coverage differed by locus: A, B, C, DRB1 and DQB1 were typed in roughly 620-630 donors, DQA1 in approximately 520, DPA1 in 600 to 610, and DPB1 in approximately 450. High-throughput TCR immunosequencing, statistical association of individual TCRs with disease status, and machine learning were combined to predict cytomegalovirus infection status. On average, roughly 240,000 unique TCR beta nucleotide sequences were sequenced per donor among some 430 genotyped donors of the cohort, with 15% to 20% of those sequences being non-productive. In the later analysis, no new phenotypic data were used to find candidate immune exposures; instead, reliance was placed on TCR beta sequences and their occurrence across donors. Roughly five DR-DQ haplotypes were treated as single units for association and clustering because of strong linkage in the cohort. The study was designed to test whether signatures of past pathogen exposure could be identified by cataloging public T cell receptors. Genome-wide SNP genotypes for about three fifths of the 666 donors were used in a later genetic analysis, which treated that subset as a discovery cohort. HLA typing included class I and class II loci at four-digit resolution. Along with the approximately 650-subject first cohort, a separate validation cohort of roughly 110 different subjects was used. Donor age, sex, ethnicity and CMV serostatus were compiled alongside the repertoire data. An early release covering just under 650 HLA-typed donors comprised roughly 300 gigabases of sequencing data and 85 million or so unique TCR sequences. Broad study findings and their caveats: In a later genetic analysis, a missense DCLRE1C variant was associated with V-gene and J-gene trimming of TCR beta chains, and the association was replicated in an independent cohort. A later analysis associated around 16,000 TCR beta sequences with specific HLA alleles at a false discovery rate of 0.05. Roughly 15 rarely observed V segments, including chromosome 9 orphons, were excluded from the earlier analysis of a few hundred of the donors because counts were too low. A total of around 150 TCR beta chains were listed by the study as associated with cytomegalovirus. A later analysis found that HLA-associated TCR beta chains were more clonally expanded and had lower generation probabilities than equally common non-associated chains. Because HLA typing was unavailable for some donors at each locus, only the typed subset was used in association tests. In a later analysis, TCR association rates were found to vary across HLA loci, with the most associated TCRs seen for DRB1 alleles and the fewest for HLA-C alleles. Cytomegalovirus status was reported to be diagnosed by the classifier with high specificity and sensitivity in both the original and validation cohorts. The presence/absence analyses assumed that sequencing depth was roughly uniform across donors, and that assumption may not be true. According to a later analysis, parvovirus B19, influenza, CMV and Epstein-Barr virus appeared linked to several top co-occurrence clusters. When HLA alleles, especially DR and DQ, strongly co-occurred, attributing TCR associations to individual alleles was difficult. According to a later genetic analysis, donors in an Asian-associated ancestry cluster had fewer N-insertions in productive TCRs than the roughly 660-donor mean. It was suggested by the authors that the approach could potentially be generalized to other disease states and immunological phenotypes. A group of highly shared sequence variants was considered likely to be a technical artifact of the sequencing pipeline. In this cohort, only TCR beta chains were sequenced, and detectable features were limited by the absence of alpha or paired-chain data. Some IMGT-functional V segments, including TRBV6-2 and TRBV6-3, could not be distinguished by the 87-base-pair reads and were therefore excluded. Correlated functional status among segregating V segments might be attributable to linkage disequilibrium, but an unknown experimental factor could not be ruled out. A further reported finding was that TCR beta sequences accurately predicted the HLA-A and HLA-B alleles for most subjects in the first cohort. Most TCR sequences were seen in very few donors, while some public TCRs were found in many individuals. In vitro tests confirmed that three of the cytomegalovirus-associated TCR beta chains recognize cytomegalovirus antigens. In an earlier analysis of about 600 of the donors, most TCR beta V segments appeared in productive rearrangements about 87% or about 30% of the time, broadly matching IMGT annotations. In a later analysis, most CMV-associated TCR beta chains were found to appear HLA-restricted, with HLA associations seemingly driven largely by CMV exposure. For the cohort, immune exposure information was limited to CMV serostatus.

Including the terminal cysteine and phenylalanine, the CDR3 comprises 16 residues. The read is trimmed to its CDR3 DNA, 48 bases read in frame from base 1. The V end gives up 1 base and the J end 2 bases, leaving 6 bases in the junction not matched to a gene. Taken from the germline V gene (reference sequence), the CDR1 and CDR2 loops are SEHNR and FQNEAQ. The cohort was made up of hundreds of healthy bone marrow donors. At the time of sampling, all cohort members were nominally healthy, though unrecorded immune exposures were likely present. The donor was CMV seropositive and belonged to the group of a few hundred seropositive cohort members. A peripheral blood sample was collected from each donor, and TCR beta sequencing was performed on peripheral blood mononuclear cells. The Qiagen DNeasy Blood Extraction Kit was used to extract genomic DNA from the blood cell samples. The library was built by means of the immunoSEQ multiplex PCR assay. A mixture of 60 forward primers for TCR Vbeta segments and 13 reverse primers for TCR Jbeta segments was used in the multiplex PCR. The CDR3 region of rearranged TCR beta genes was amplified from genomic DNA by a multiplex PCR assay. The amplified TCR beta libraries were sequenced on the Illumina HiSeq System as 87-base-pair reads. As for the authors' bioinformatics: A later analysis counted approximately 76 million unique TCR beta chains across the 666 repertoires, and roughly 9.9 million of these chains were shared by at least two donors. A nearest-neighbor algorithm error-corrected the raw reads and collapsed the reads into unique sequences, merging closely related sequences to remove PCR and sequencing errors. Alignment of CDR3 sequences to IMGT reference sequences was used to assign V, D and J gene segments. Each retained sequence needed at least a six-nucleotide match to both a V gene segment and a J gene segment. Rearrangements were classified as productive when the CDR3 lacked stop codons and remained in frame with V and J, and all other rearrangements were classified as non-productive. CDR3 was defined according to IMGT convention as the region running from the second conserved V-encoded cysteine to the conserved J-encoded phenylalanine. The earlier analysis of about 610 of the donors excluded any sequence lacking an unambiguous match to a single V gene segment. An earlier analysis of fewer than 750 of the donors called V segments functional above 56.7% productive rearrangements and segregating when the between-donor standard deviation exceeded 5%. A statistical classification framework was developed to diagnose cytomegalovirus status using the catalog of TCR beta chain sequences. In a later analysis, V and J genes were assigned by comparing TCR nucleotide sequences against IMGT/GENE-DB human TR gene sequences. Using the TCRdist pipeline, a later analysis assigned CDR3 sequences along with most-parsimonious VDJ recombination scenarios. In a later analysis, each TCR beta chain was defined by its CDR3 amino acid sequence together with its V-gene family, and reads lacking a unique V-gene family were excluded. A later analysis removed 450 to 600 highly shared, low-generation-probability nucleotide sequences to deal with suspected cross-contamination and a sequencing artifact. In a later analysis, a clonal expansion index for each public chain was calculated from normalized within-repertoire ranks of inferred template counts. Generation probabilities in a later analysis came from a VDJ recombination model fitted to out-of-frame rearrangements, and those results were checked against IGoR. A later analysis scored TCR-TCR, TCR-HLA and TCR-CMV co-occurrence with hypergeometric tests, applying a repertoire-size bias correction to TCR pairs. A later analysis estimated false discovery rates by permuting HLA or CMV assignments 20 times. In a later analysis, co-occurring TCRs were grouped with DBSCAN, and TCRdist sequence similarity was added when clustering was performed within HLA-allele-positive subsets. For co-occurrence clustering, repertoires with fewer than 30,000 or more than 120,000 public chains were excluded, along with 4 to 6 repertoires with anomalous nucleotide sharing. TCRdb retrieved this table from immuneACCESS and kept in-frame rearrangements only. Not all clones are present; in checked studies, unresolved V genes account for under half, and no reason is known for the remainder. The D gene and trimming were derived from the DNA, and the V and J assignments and clone size from that table. The table for this sample lists approximately 130,000 clones; 82% of them were counted only once. The ten largest clonotypes hold just over 8% of the sample.

The receptor was isolated from a woman aged 50 to 65 in good health and CMV-seropositive. This chain joins TRBV7-9 to TRBJ2-7; TRBD2 agrees with 9 junctional bases. The material sequenced was PBMCs. The CDR3: CASSLGSGGTAYEQYF. The DNA reads TGTGCCAGCAGCTTAGGCAGCGGGGGGACCGCCTACGAGCAGTACTTC.